The source of this T cell receptor beta chain is a study of shared T cell receptors in the human thymus. Clones were read by immunoSEQ multiplex PCR, and TCRdb kept only the in-frame ones, dropping some. The sample lists about 660,000 clones, more than 75% occurring once. This CDR3 is 13 amino acids long. The germline gives CDR1 SEHNR, CDR2 FQNEAQ (reference sequence). The V gene lost 1 base and the J gene lost 3 bases, with 6 bases spanning the gap. Another study also made use of these data, one on human thymus T cells. From that study: Resections from corrective heart surgery supplied the thymus tissue.

The specimen was thymocytes. This receptor was taken from a boy younger than two with a congenital heart defect. The chain joins TRBV7-9 to TRBJ1-2, with D hard to call. The CDR3 reads CASSLEQYYGYTF. As DNA, the CDR3 is TGTGCCAGCAGCTTAGAACAGTACTATGGCTACACCTTC.